This T cell receptor (beta chain) derives from a study of HIV-infected patients and healthy controls. From the 5' RACE reads, TCRdb called clonotypes with MiXCR, one entry per CDR3 protein. The table records about 63,000 distinct CDR3 sequences, about 15% of them present only once. This clonotype came up a few times. Germline CDR1 is SGHNT and CDR2 is YENEEA. CDR3 length: 13 residues. Trimming took 0 bases from V and 8 from J, leaving 10 bases between them. The TCR comes from a human donor in good health. The specimen sequenced was CD4+ T cells from blood. V usage is TRBV11-3 and J usage is TRBJ1-1, with a weak D call TRBD1 (5 bases). CDR3 region: CASSLEGEIEAFF. For the CDR3, the DNA is TGTGCCAGCAGCTTAGAAGGGGAGATAGAAGCTTTCTTT.